This T cell receptor (beta chain) was profiled in a study of cytomegalovirus exposure and HLA in healthy donors. Study-wide background: A data release that came early held tens of millions of unique TCRs from HLA-typed donors. Regarding the study as a whole: In a later analysis, compared with equally common non-associated chains, HLA-associated beta chains were more expanded. A missense DCLRE1C variant was associated with V- and J-gene trimming of TCR beta chains in a later analysis, and an independent cohort replicated the association.

This CDR3 contains 19 residues. In germline, CDR1 is LNHDA, CDR2 SQIVND (reference sequence). J gave up 4 bases and V 4 bases, and 15 bases lay outside the gene matches. In the PCR, 60 Vbeta and 13 Jbeta primers were used. Profiling relied on immunoSEQ multiplex PCR, and the TCRdb table lists in-frame clones only, not all of them. In all, the sample yields 45,000 to 55,000 clones. Comment on this clone: What it binds is unknown.

Donors consisted of healthy bone marrow donors. The V and J genes are TRBV19 and TRBJ1-5; 11 nucleotides agree with TRBD1. This sequence was found in a male donor in good health and CMV-seropositive. Sequenced material: PBMCs. CDR3 loop: CASSKSGGQGAGGNQPQHF. The CDR3 DNA is TGTGCCAGTAGTAAGAGCGGAGGACAGGGGGCTGGTGGAAATCAGCCCCAGCATTTT. Drawing the rest from reference TRBV19 and TRBJ1-5, the complete variable domain is DGGITQSPKYLFRKEGQNVTLSCEQNLNHDAMYWYRQDPGQGLRLIYYSQIVNDFQKGDIAEGYSVSREKKESFPLTVTSAQKNPTAFYLCASSKSGGQGAGGNQPQHFGDGTRLSIL.